A selection of T cell receptor beta chains follows, all from one sample in a study of T-cell memory formation after mild COVID-19. In TCRdb, the 5' RACE reads were re-called with MiXCR into one record per CDR3 protein. The sample lists 260,000 or so distinct CDR3 sequences; roughly 17% were seen once. Material for sequencing was PBMCs or a T cell subset sorted from them (not recorded which). The receptors shown here come from a man aged 18 to 30 who had mild COVID-19 (a few samples of this study predate the infection). Cell type and time point are not known. The CDR3 runs from the conserved cysteine through the conserved F or W. D genes are given only for firm matches. The size field is filled for only some rows; it gives once, few, many or a size class.

CDR3 DNA: TGCAGCGTTGAAGCTAGCGGGGGGGCCCACGGGGAGCTGTTTTTT
CDR3 protein: CSVEASGGAHGELFF
V gene: TRBV29-1
clone size: few
D gene: TRBD2
J gene: TRBJ2-2

CDR3 DNA: TGCGCCAGCAGCCCCACTTTACTAGCGGGGGCCTTGGATACGCAGTATTTT
CDR3 protein: CASSPTLLAGALDTQYF
V gene: TRBV5-1
clone size: .
D gene: TRBD2
J gene: TRBJ2-3

CDR3 DNA: TGCGCCAGCAGTGCATCGGGTGGCGGTGGCTACACCTTC
CDR3 protein: CASSASGGGGYTF
V gene: TRBV4-1
clone size: few
D gene: .
J gene: TRBJ1-2

CDR3 DNA: TGTGCCAGCAGATTGGTCAGTCTAAACACCGGGGAGCTGTTTTTT
CDR3 protein: CASRLVSLNTGELFF
V gene: TRBV7-2
clone size: few
D gene: .
J gene: TRBJ2-2

CDR3 DNA: TGCGCCAGCAGAACAGGGTCGCGGAGCACAGATACGCAGTATTTT
CDR3 protein: CASRTGSRSTDTQYF
V gene: TRBV5-1
clone size: few
D gene: .
J gene: TRBJ2-3

CDR3 DNA: TGCGCCAGCAGCTCTTCCCCGGAAGAGACCCAGTACTTC
CDR3 protein: CASSSSPEETQYF
V gene: TRBV5-1
clone size: few
D gene: .
J gene: TRBJ2-5

CDR3 DNA: TGTGCCAGCAGCGACCCGCAGGGGCTTGGTGGCACTGAAGCTTTCTTT
CDR3 protein: CASSDPQGLGGTEAFF
V gene: TRBV6-5
clone size: few
D gene: .
J gene: TRBJ1-1

CDR3 DNA: TGTGCCAGCAGGATAGCGGGGGGCTCCTACGAGCAGTACTTC
CDR3 protein: CASRIAGGSYEQYF
V gene: TRBV4-2
clone size: few
D gene: TRBD2
J gene: TRBJ2-7

CDR3 DNA: TGTGCCACCAGCAGAGATGCAGGGGACTCCTACGAGCAGTACTTC
CDR3 protein: CATSRDAGDSYEQYF
V gene: TRBV15
clone size: .
D gene: .
J gene: TRBJ2-7

CDR3 DNA: TGTGCCAGCAGTTCCTATCAGGGGGCGGACTATGGCTACACCTTC
CDR3 protein: CASSSYQGADYGYTF
V gene: TRBV6-5
clone size: few
D gene: TRBD1
J gene: TRBJ1-2

CDR3 DNA: TGCGCCAGCAGCTTGAGGGGGAACACCGGGGAGCTGTTTTTT
CDR3 protein: CASSLRGNTGELFF
V gene: TRBV5-1
clone size: few
D gene: .
J gene: TRBJ2-2

CDR3 DNA: TGCGCCAGCAGCCCCCTTGGGGGCAGGGGGCTCAATGAGCAGTTCTTC
CDR3 protein: CASSPLGGRGLNEQFF
V gene: TRBV5-1
clone size: few
D gene: TRBD1
J gene: TRBJ2-1

CDR3 DNA: TGCGCCAGCAGCCCGACTAGCGGGGTGGGCACAGATACGCAGTATTTT
CDR3 protein: CASSPTSGVGTDTQYF
V gene: TRBV5-1
clone size: many
D gene: TRBD2
J gene: TRBJ2-3

CDR3 DNA: TGCGCCAGCAGCTCGGACAGACACAATGAGCAGTTCTTC
CDR3 protein: CASSSDRHNEQFF
V gene: TRBV5-1
clone size: few
D gene: .
J gene: TRBJ2-1

CDR3 DNA: TGTGCCAGCAGTGCGATGACAGGGACTACCGAAAAACTGTTTTTT
CDR3 protein: CASSAMTGTTEKLFF
V gene: TRBV6-2/TRBV6-3
clone size: few
D gene: TRBD1
J gene: TRBJ1-4

CDR3 DNA: TGTGCCAGCAGAACAAGGGGGCTGGGCGTGGATCAGCCCCAGCATTTT
CDR3 protein: CASRTRGLGVDQPQHF
V gene: TRBV6-2/TRBV6-3
clone size: few
D gene: TRBD1
J gene: TRBJ1-5

CDR3 DNA: TGTGCCAGCAGTCGCGAGACAGGAGGAACTAATGAAAAACTGTTTTTT
CDR3 protein: CASSRETGGTNEKLFF
V gene: TRBV6-1
clone size: few
D gene: .
J gene: TRBJ1-4

CDR3 DNA: TGCGCCAGCAGCTTGGCCGCGGGGACTAGCGGGGGTGATACGCAGTATTTT
CDR3 protein: CASSLAAGTSGGDTQYF
V gene: TRBV5-1
clone size: .
D gene: TRBD2
J gene: TRBJ2-3

CDR3 DNA: TGCGCCAGCAGCCCCGGGACAGCCACGAGCTCCTACAATGAGCAGTTCTTC
CDR3 protein: CASSPGTATSSYNEQFF
V gene: TRBV4-3
clone size: few
D gene: TRBD1
J gene: TRBJ2-1

CDR3 DNA: TGTGCCAGCAGCCTGGACAGGGAGCTGTTTTTT
CDR3 protein: CASSLDRELFF
V gene: TRBV28
clone size: few
D gene: .
J gene: TRBJ2-2

CDR3 DNA: TGCGCCAGCAGCGAACAGTGGGGCTCTGGAAACACCATATATTTT
CDR3 protein: CASSEQWGSGNTIYF
V gene: TRBV4-1
clone size: .
D gene: .
J gene: TRBJ1-3

CDR3 DNA: TGTGCCAGCAGTTCGACCGGGGTCGGGACCCAGTACTTC
CDR3 protein: CASSSTGVGTQYF
V gene: TRBV6-2/TRBV6-3
clone size: few
D gene: .
J gene: TRBJ2-5

CDR3 DNA: TGTGCCAGCAGCTTAGAAGGCAGATCCTATGGCTACACCTTC
CDR3 protein: CASSLEGRSYGYTF
V gene: TRBV7-2
clone size: .
D gene: .
J gene: TRBJ1-2

CDR3 DNA: TGCAGCGTTGAGGGCGGGGGGGCTCGATGGCCTGAGACCCAGTACTTC
CDR3 protein: CSVEGGGARWPETQYF
V gene: TRBV29-1
clone size: few
D gene: TRBD2
J gene: TRBJ2-5

CDR3 DNA: TGCAGTGCCAATACCGGACAGACTTACAATGAGCAGTTCTTC
CDR3 protein: CSANTGQTYNEQFF
V gene: TRBV20-1
clone size: few
D gene: .
J gene: TRBJ2-1

CDR3 DNA: TGTGCCAGCAGCTTGGGCCCGACCCAGTACTTC
CDR3 protein: CASSLGPTQYF
V gene: TRBV7-9
clone size: .
D gene: .
J gene: TRBJ2-5

CDR3 DNA: TGTGCCAGCAGGGCGACAGGGCTCTATGGCTACACCTTC
CDR3 protein: CASRATGLYGYTF
V gene: TRBV6-5
clone size: few
D gene: TRBD1
J gene: TRBJ1-2

CDR3 DNA: TGTGCCAGCAGCCCGGGGACACCTCCCGAGGGCTTC
CDR3 protein: CASSPGTPPEGF
V gene: TRBV13
clone size: .
D gene: .
J gene: TRBJ2-5

CDR3 DNA: TGTGCCAGCAGCCGGGACAGGGGAGCCGGCGACTCACCCCTCCACTTT
CDR3 protein: CASSRDRGAGDSPLHF
V gene: TRBV7-2
clone size: few
D gene: TRBD1
J gene: TRBJ1-6

CDR3 DNA: TGTGCCAGCAGCTCGGGACAGGGCACCTACGAGCAGTACTTC
CDR3 protein: CASSSGQGTYEQYF
V gene: TRBV11-2
clone size: few
D gene: TRBD1
J gene: TRBJ2-7

CDR3 DNA: TGCAGTGCTAGAGCATTGCGGGGGCCGGGAACCGGGGAGCTGTTTTTT
CDR3 protein: CSARALRGPGTGELFF
V gene: TRBV20-1
clone size: few
D gene: .
J gene: TRBJ2-2

CDR3 DNA: TGCGCCAGCAGCCAAGATAGGGGACGGGCCACTGAAGCTTTCTTT
CDR3 protein: CASSQDRGRATEAFF
V gene: TRBV4-3
clone size: .
D gene: .
J gene: TRBJ1-1

CDR3 DNA: TGTGCCAGCAGTTCATTAGGACAGGGGGCTGGCAATGAGCAGTTCTTC
CDR3 protein: CASSSLGQGAGNEQFF
V gene: TRBV6-6
clone size: .
D gene: TRBD1
J gene: TRBJ2-1

CDR3 DNA: TGCGCCAGCAGCCAAGTTATGGCTACCAAAAACATTCAGTACTTC
CDR3 protein: CASSQVMATKNIQYF
V gene: TRBV4-1
clone size: few
D gene: .
J gene: TRBJ2-4

CDR3 DNA: TGTGCCAGCAGGAGGCTTTTCTGGGGAGGGGAGACCCAGTACTTC
CDR3 protein: CASRRLFWGGETQYF
V gene: TRBV6-2/TRBV6-3
clone size: few
D gene: TRBD2
J gene: TRBJ2-5

CDR3 DNA: TGTGCCAGCAGTTTAATGGGACAGGGGGCTTCAGATACGCAGTATTTT
CDR3 protein: CASSLMGQGASDTQYF
V gene: TRBV12-3/TRBV12-4
clone size: few
D gene: TRBD1
J gene: TRBJ2-3

CDR3 DNA: TGTGCCAGCAGGCTCGACAGGGGCTGGCAAGAGACCCAGTACTTC
CDR3 protein: CASRLDRGWQETQYF
V gene: TRBV12-3/TRBV12-4
clone size: few
D gene: TRBD1
J gene: TRBJ2-5

CDR3 DNA: TGTGCCAGCAGCCCGGGAGGGACCCTCTACGAGCAGTACTTC
CDR3 protein: CASSPGGTLYEQYF
V gene: TRBV12-3/TRBV12-4
clone size: .
D gene: TRBD2
J gene: TRBJ2-7

CDR3 DNA: TGTGCCAGCAGTTATAGGGGAAGCAATCAGCCCCAGCATTTT
CDR3 protein: CASSYRGSNQPQHF
V gene: TRBV6-5
clone size: .
D gene: .
J gene: TRBJ1-5

CDR3 DNA: TGTGCCAGCAGCCCCCTACCGGGGGAAAGCGGGGGGGCCAGTGAGCAGTTCTTC
CDR3 protein: CASSPLPGESGGASEQFF
V gene: TRBV3-1
clone size: .
D gene: TRBD2
J gene: TRBJ2-1

CDR3 DNA: TGTGCCAGCAACGGTGGAGGGGGCGTAAATGGTGAGCAGTTCTTC
CDR3 protein: CASNGGGGVNGEQFF
V gene: TRBV4-2
clone size: .
D gene: .
J gene: TRBJ2-1

CDR3 DNA: TGCAGTGCTCGCGAGACTGGGAGTCTAGAGGGCTACACCTTC
CDR3 protein: CSARETGSLEGYTF
V gene: TRBV20-1
clone size: many
D gene: .
J gene: TRBJ1-2

CDR3 DNA: TGTGCCAGCAGCTTAGTCACGGGGGCCAATCAGCCCCAGCATTTT
CDR3 protein: CASSLVTGANQPQHF
V gene: TRBV7-9
clone size: few
D gene: .
J gene: TRBJ1-5

CDR3 DNA: TGTGCCAGCAGACTCGCCGGGACGAACCAAGAGACCCAGTACTTC
CDR3 protein: CASRLAGTNQETQYF
V gene: TRBV12-3/TRBV12-4
clone size: few
D gene: .
J gene: TRBJ2-5

CDR3 DNA: TGCGCCAGCAGCCAAGATCGCGGGGAGAGCACAGATACGCAGTATTTT
CDR3 protein: CASSQDRGESTDTQYF
V gene: TRBV4-1
clone size: .
D gene: .
J gene: TRBJ2-3

CDR3 DNA: TGCAGTGCCGACAAGCAGGGCAGGGTATATGGCTACACCTTC
CDR3 protein: CSADKQGRVYGYTF
V gene: TRBV20-1
clone size: .
D gene: .
J gene: TRBJ1-2

CDR3 DNA: TGTGCCAGCAGGCGGGGGAGTAGCGGGGGCAGCGAGACCCAGTACTTC
CDR3 protein: CASRRGSSGGSETQYF
V gene: TRBV12-3/TRBV12-4
clone size: .
D gene: TRBD2
J gene: TRBJ2-5

CDR3 DNA: TGCAGTGCTAGAAGGGACAGCAACACTGAAGCTTTCTTT
CDR3 protein: CSARRDSNTEAFF
V gene: TRBV20-1
clone size: .
D gene: TRBD1
J gene: TRBJ1-1

CDR3 DNA: TGTGCCAGCAGCCAAGAGCTAGCAGCCGGGGAGCTGTTTTTT
CDR3 protein: CASSQELAAGELFF
V gene: TRBV4-2
clone size: many
D gene: .
J gene: TRBJ2-2

CDR3 DNA: TGTGCCAGCAGCTTCAACAGGTTCCTCTTGTACAATGAGCAGTTCTTC
CDR3 protein: CASSFNRFLLYNEQFF
V gene: TRBV7-9
clone size: .
D gene: .
J gene: TRBJ2-1

CDR3 DNA: TGCGCCAGCAGCCAAGGCCCGGGGGCAAGTGGCTACACCTTC
CDR3 protein: CASSQGPGASGYTF
V gene: TRBV4-3
clone size: few
D gene: .
J gene: TRBJ1-2

CDR3 DNA: TGTGCCAGCAGCTTACGGGACAGGTCCACAGATACGCAGTATTTT
CDR3 protein: CASSLRDRSTDTQYF
V gene: TRBV7-2
clone size: few
D gene: TRBD1
J gene: TRBJ2-3

CDR3 DNA: TGCAGTGCTGGGGGACCGGGGACAGATACGCAGTATTTT
CDR3 protein: CSAGGPGTDTQYF
V gene: TRBV20-1
clone size: many
D gene: .
J gene: TRBJ2-3

CDR3 DNA: TGTGCCAGCACTAGGGGGGCGCTGGATGAAAAACTGTTTTTT
CDR3 protein: CASTRGALDEKLFF
V gene: TRBV3-1
clone size: few
D gene: .
J gene: TRBJ1-4

CDR3 DNA: TGCGCCAGCAGCCGCGGGGGGGCCCAAGAGACCCAGTACTTC
CDR3 protein: CASSRGGAQETQYF
V gene: TRBV5-1
clone size: .
D gene: TRBD2
J gene: TRBJ2-5

CDR3 DNA: TGTGCCAGTAGTATGGTCCAGGGGAGTCCCAATGAGCAGTTCTTC
CDR3 protein: CASSMVQGSPNEQFF
V gene: TRBV19
clone size: .
D gene: .
J gene: TRBJ2-1

CDR3 DNA: TGTGCCAGCAGTTTCCTAGCGGGGGGGCTTGAGCAGTTCTTC
CDR3 protein: CASSFLAGGLEQFF
V gene: TRBV12-3/TRBV12-4
clone size: .
D gene: TRBD2
J gene: TRBJ2-1

CDR3 DNA: TGTGCCAGCAGCTTTGGGTCAGGGGAGGCAGATACGCAGTATTTT
CDR3 protein: CASSFGSGEADTQYF
V gene: TRBV7-2
clone size: .
D gene: .
J gene: TRBJ2-3

CDR3 DNA: TGTGCCAGCTCACCGGGACTGAACACTGAAGCTTTCTTT
CDR3 protein: CASSPGLNTEAFF
V gene: TRBV18
clone size: many
D gene: .
J gene: TRBJ1-1

CDR3 DNA: TGCAGTGCTAGGGGTCCCGGCTCCTACAATGAGCAGTTCTTC
CDR3 protein: CSARGPGSYNEQFF
V gene: TRBV20-1
clone size: few
D gene: .
J gene: TRBJ2-1